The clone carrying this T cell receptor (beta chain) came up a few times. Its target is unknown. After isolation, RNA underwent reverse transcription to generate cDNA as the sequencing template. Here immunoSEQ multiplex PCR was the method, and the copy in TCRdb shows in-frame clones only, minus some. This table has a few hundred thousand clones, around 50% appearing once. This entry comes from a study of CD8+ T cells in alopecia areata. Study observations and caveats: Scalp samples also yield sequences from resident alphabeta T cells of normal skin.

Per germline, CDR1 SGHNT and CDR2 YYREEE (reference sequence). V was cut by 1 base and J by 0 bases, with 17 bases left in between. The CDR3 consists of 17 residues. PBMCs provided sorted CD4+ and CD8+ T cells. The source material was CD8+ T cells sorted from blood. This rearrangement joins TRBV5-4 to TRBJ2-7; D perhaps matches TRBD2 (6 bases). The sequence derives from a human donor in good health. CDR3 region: CASSLSRGMESSYEQYF. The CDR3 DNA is TGTGCCAGCAGCTTGTCCCGGGGGATGGAGAGCTCCTACGAGCAGTACTTC.